This is a list of T cell receptor beta chains from one sample in a study of T cells in localized non-small cell lung cancer. TCRdb keeps only in-frame clones here, not all; method: immunoSEQ multiplex PCR. The sample records 20,000 to 30,000 clones, more than 75% being singletons. Specimen: peripheral blood, collected before any cancer treatment. These TCRs come from a woman aged 40 to 75 with stage I lung adenocarcinoma. Each CDR3 is given with its conserved first and last residue. The D gene is left open where the match is weak. Clone size is shown for a subset of rows, as once, few, many or a class of expanded clone.

CDR3 DNA: TGTGCCAGCAGCTCGGGACAGGGGAGCCGGCTGGGAGGTTGGACCCAGTACTTC
CDR3 protein: CASSSGQGSRLGGWTQYF
clone size: once
D gene: TRBD1
V gene: TRBV5-6
J gene: TRBJ2-5

CDR3 DNA: TGTGCCAGCAGTTACGGACAGGGCTTCGGGGAGCTGTTTTTT
CDR3 protein: CASSYGQGFGELFF
clone size: NA
D gene: TRBD1
V gene: TRBV6-5
J gene: TRBJ2-2

CDR3 DNA: TGCGCCAGCAGCCCGGGACAGAGCACAGATACGCAGTATTTT
CDR3 protein: CASSPGQSTDTQYF
clone size: NA
D gene: TRBD1
V gene: TRBV4-3
J gene: TRBJ2-3

CDR3 DNA: TGTGCCAGCAGTGCCGGGACAGGGTTCACTGAAGCTTTCTTT
CDR3 protein: CASSAGTGFTEAFF
clone size: few
D gene: TRBD1
V gene: TRBV6-4
J gene: TRBJ1-1

CDR3 DNA: TGTGCCTGGGAGGGCCCTAACTATGGCTACACCTTC
CDR3 protein: CAWEGPNYGYTF
clone size: NA
D gene: NA
V gene: TRBV30
J gene: TRBJ1-2

CDR3 DNA: TGTGCCAGCTCCCCCGGGACAGGCTACAATGAGCAGTTCTTC
CDR3 protein: CASSPGTGYNEQFF
clone size: NA
D gene: TRBD1
V gene: TRBV5-5
J gene: TRBJ2-1

CDR3 DNA: TGTGCCAGCAGCTTTTCTTACGGGCGGGGGGGCTACGAGCAGTACTTC
CDR3 protein: CASSFSYGRGGYEQYF
clone size: NA
D gene: TRBD2
V gene: TRBV7-2
J gene: TRBJ2-7

CDR3 DNA: TGTGCAAGTCGTGATGCAGCGGGGGGGCAGGATGAGCAGTTCTTC
CDR3 protein: CASRDAAGGQDEQFF
clone size: NA
D gene: NA
V gene: TRBV12-2
J gene: TRBJ2-1

CDR3 DNA: TGTGCCAGCAGCAAACAGGGGAACGAGCAGTACTTC
CDR3 protein: CASSKQGNEQYF
clone size: NA
D gene: TRBD1
V gene: TRBV11-2
J gene: TRBJ2-7

CDR3 DNA: TGTGCCAGCACCGTGGGGGAGGAAGGAGGGCAGCCCCAGCATTTT
CDR3 protein: CASTVGEEGGQPQHF
clone size: NA
D gene: NA
V gene: TRBV6-1
J gene: TRBJ1-5

CDR3 DNA: TGTGCCAGCAGTCGCAGGGGGCAGGGCAATCAGCCCCAGCATTTT
CDR3 protein: CASSRRGQGNQPQHF
clone size: NA
D gene: TRBD1
V gene: TRBV2
J gene: TRBJ1-5

CDR3 DNA: TGTGCCAGCAGCTTCCAGACCGGGACTAGCTACGAGCAGTACTTC
CDR3 protein: CASSFQTGTSYEQYF
clone size: NA
D gene: TRBD2
V gene: TRBV11-2
J gene: TRBJ2-7

CDR3 DNA: TGTGCCAGCAGCCCCGGGGCGGGGAGAGAGACCCAGTACTTC
CDR3 protein: CASSPGAGRETQYF
clone size: NA
D gene: NA
V gene: TRBV7-2
J gene: TRBJ2-5

CDR3 DNA: TGCGCCAGCAGGACGGGACAGCTTAACTATGGCTACACCTTC
CDR3 protein: CASRTGQLNYGYTF
clone size: NA
D gene: TRBD1
V gene: TRBV5-1
J gene: TRBJ1-2

CDR3 DNA: TGTGCCAGCAGCCTCTTAGGGGGGAACACTGAAGCTTTCTTT
CDR3 protein: CASSLLGGNTEAFF
clone size: NA
D gene: NA
V gene: TRBV14
J gene: TRBJ1-1